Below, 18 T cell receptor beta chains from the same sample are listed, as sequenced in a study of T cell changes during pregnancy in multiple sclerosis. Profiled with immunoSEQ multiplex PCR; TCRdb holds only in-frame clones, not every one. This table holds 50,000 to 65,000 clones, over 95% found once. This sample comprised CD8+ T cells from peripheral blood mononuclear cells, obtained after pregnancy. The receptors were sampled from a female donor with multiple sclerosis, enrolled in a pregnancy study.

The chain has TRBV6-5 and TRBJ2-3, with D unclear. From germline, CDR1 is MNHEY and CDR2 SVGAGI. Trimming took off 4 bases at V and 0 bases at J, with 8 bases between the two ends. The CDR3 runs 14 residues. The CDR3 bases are TGTGCCAGCAGTTCGTCCCTTAGCACAGATACGCAGTATTTT. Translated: CASSSSLSTDTQYF.

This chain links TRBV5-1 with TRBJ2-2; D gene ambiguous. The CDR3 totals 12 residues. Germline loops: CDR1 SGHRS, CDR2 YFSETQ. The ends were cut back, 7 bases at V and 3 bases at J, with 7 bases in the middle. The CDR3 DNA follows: TGCGCCAGCTACGGGTACACCGGGGAGCTGTTTTTT. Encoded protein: CASYGYTGELFF.

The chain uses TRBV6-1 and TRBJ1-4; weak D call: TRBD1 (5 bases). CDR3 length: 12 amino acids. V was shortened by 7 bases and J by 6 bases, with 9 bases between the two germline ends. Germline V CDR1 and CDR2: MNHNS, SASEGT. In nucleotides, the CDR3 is TGTGCCAGCACAGGGTTTCATGAAAAACTGTTTTTT. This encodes CASTGFHEKLFF.

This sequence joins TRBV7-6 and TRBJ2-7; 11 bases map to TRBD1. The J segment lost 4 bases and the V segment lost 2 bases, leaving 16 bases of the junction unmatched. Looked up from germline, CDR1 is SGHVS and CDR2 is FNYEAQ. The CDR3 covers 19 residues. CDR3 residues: CASSLRAEEGQGEHYEQYF. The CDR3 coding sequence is TGTGCCAGCAGCTTACGGGCCGAAGAGGGACAGGGGGAGCATTACGAGCAGTACTTC.

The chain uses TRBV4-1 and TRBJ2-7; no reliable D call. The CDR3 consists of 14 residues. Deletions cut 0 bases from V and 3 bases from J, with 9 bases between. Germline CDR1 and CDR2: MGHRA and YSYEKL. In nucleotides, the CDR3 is TGCGCCAGCAGCCAAGATCCAGGTTACTACGAGCAGTACTTC. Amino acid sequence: CASSQDPGYYEQYF.

CDR3 bases: TGTGCCAGCAGTCCGATACAGGGGGCCGGCGACAATGAGCAGTTCTTC. Amino acids: CASSPIQGAGDNEQFF. V and J are TRBV6-4 and TRBJ2-1, with TRBD1 identical over 9 bases. The germline V gene encodes CDR1 MRHNA and CDR2 SNTAGT. The V segment lost 5 bases and the J segment 5 bases; nucleotides outside the gene matches: 10. The CDR3 is 16 residues long.

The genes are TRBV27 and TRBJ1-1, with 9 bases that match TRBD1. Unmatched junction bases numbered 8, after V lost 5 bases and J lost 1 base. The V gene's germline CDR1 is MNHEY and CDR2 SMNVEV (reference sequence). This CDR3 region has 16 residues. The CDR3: CASSTPRQGENTEAFF. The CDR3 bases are TGTGCCAGCAGTACTCCGAGACAGGGGGAGAACACTGAAGCTTTCTTT.

The CDR3 protein is CASSPPGQGISGANVLTF. The CDR3 DNA reads TGTGCCAGCAGCCCTCCCGGACAGGGGATCTCTGGGGCCAACGTCCTGACTTTC. V usage is TRBV11-2 and J usage is TRBJ2-6; 9 nucleotides agree with TRBD1. The CDR3 has 18 amino acids. Losses at the gene ends were 5 bases for V and 0 bases for J; bases not matched to a gene: 8. The germline V gene encodes CDR1 SGHAT and CDR2 FQNNGV.

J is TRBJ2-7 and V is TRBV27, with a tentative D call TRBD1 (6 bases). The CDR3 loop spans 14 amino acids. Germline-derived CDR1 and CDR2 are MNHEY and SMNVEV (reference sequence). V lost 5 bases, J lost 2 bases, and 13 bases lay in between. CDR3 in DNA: TGTGCCAGCAGTCTACAGGGAGTCCCCTACGAGCAGTACTTC. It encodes CASSLQGVPYEQYF.

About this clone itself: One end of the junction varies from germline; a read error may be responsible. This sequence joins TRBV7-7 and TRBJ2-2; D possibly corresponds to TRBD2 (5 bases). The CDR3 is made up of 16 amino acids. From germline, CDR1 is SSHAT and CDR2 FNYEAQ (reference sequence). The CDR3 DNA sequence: TGTGCTAGCAGCTTAGACGTGGGAGCGAACACCGGGGAGCTGTTTTTT. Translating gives CASSLDVGANTGELFF.

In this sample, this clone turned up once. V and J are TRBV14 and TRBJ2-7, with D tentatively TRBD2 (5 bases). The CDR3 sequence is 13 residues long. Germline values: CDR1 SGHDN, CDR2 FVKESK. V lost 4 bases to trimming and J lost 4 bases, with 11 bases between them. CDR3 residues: CASSPSAGYEQYF. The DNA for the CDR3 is TGTGCCAGCAGCCCCAGCGCGGGTTACGAGCAGTACTTC.

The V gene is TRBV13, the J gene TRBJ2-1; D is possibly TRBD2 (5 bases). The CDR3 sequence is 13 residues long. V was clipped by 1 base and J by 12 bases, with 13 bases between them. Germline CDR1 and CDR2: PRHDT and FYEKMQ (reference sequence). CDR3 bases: TGTGCCAGCAGCTTAGCGTCTGGAGGCGGGCAGTTCTTC. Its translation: CASSLASGGGQFF. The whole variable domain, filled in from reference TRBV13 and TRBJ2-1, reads AAGVIQSPRHLIKEKRETATLKCYPIPRHDTVYWYQQGPGQDPQFLISFYEKMQSDKGSIPDRFSAQQFSDYHSELNMSSLELGDSALYFCASSLASGGGQFFGPGTRLTVL.

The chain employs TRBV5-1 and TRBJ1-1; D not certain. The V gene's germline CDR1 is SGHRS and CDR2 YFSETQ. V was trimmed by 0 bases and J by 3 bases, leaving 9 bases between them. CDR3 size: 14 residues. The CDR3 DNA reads TGCGCCAGCAGCTTGGCCACAGTAGACACTGAAGCTTTCTTT. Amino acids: CASSLATVDTEAFF.

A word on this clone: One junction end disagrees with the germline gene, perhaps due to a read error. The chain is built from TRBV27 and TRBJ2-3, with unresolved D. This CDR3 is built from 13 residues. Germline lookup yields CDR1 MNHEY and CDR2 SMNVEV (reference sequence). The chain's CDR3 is CASSLGAADTQYF. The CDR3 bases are TGTGCCAGTAGTTTAGGCGCGGCGGATACGCAGTATTTT.

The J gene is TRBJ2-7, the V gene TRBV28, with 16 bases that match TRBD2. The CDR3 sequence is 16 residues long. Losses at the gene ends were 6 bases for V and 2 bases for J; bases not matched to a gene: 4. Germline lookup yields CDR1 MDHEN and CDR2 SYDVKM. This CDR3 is CASSSGTSGRAYEQYF. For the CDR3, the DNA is TGTGCCAGCAGCTCCGGGACTAGCGGGAGGGCCTACGAGCAGTACTTC.

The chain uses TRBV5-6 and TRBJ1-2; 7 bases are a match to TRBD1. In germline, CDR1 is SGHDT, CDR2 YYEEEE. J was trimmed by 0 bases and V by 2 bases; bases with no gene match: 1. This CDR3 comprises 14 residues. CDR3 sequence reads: CASSFGTANYGYTF. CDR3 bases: TGTGCCAGCAGCTTCGGGACAGCTAACTATGGCTACACCTTC.

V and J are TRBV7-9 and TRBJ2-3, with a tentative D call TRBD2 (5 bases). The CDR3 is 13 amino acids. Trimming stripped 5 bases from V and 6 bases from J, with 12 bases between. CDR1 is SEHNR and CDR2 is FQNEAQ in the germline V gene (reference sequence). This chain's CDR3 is CASSPLGGDTQYF. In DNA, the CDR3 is TGTGCCAGCAGCCCGCTGGGCGGGGATACGCAGTATTTT. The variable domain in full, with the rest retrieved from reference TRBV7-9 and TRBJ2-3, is DTGVSQNPRHKITKRGQNVTFRCDPISEHNRLYWYRQTLGQGPEFLTYFQNEAQLEKSRLLSDRFSAERPKGSFSTLEIQRTEQGDSAMYLCASSPLGGDTQYFGPGTRLTVL.

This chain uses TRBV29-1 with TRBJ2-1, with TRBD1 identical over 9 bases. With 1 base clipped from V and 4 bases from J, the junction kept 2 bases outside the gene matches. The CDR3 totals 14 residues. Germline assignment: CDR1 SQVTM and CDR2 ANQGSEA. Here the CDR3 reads CSVEGTGVYNEQFF. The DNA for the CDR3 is TGCAGCGTTGAAGGGACAGGGGTATACAATGAGCAGTTCTTC.